This T cell receptor (beta chain) was captured in a study of blood T cells in healthy people across ages. This CDR3 has 16 residues. From germline, CDR1 is SNHLY and CDR2 FYNNEI. V gave up 6 bases and J gave up 6 bases; unmatched junction bases: 8. A second PCR, run for about 7 to 11 cycles, used a sample-barcoded 5' primer plus a J-beta primer mix. One entry per CDR3 protein, called by TCRdb with MiXCR from the 5' RACE reads. The data show about 1.4 million distinct CDR3 sequences, around 59% seen once. This TCR was sampled from a young man in good health. V and J are TRBV2 and TRBJ2-4; 13 bases line up with TRBD2. The source material was blood. The CDR3 bases are TGTGCCAGCAGCCGGACTAGCGGGAGATTCGGAAACATTCAGTACTTC. It yields the protein CASSRTSGRFGNIQYF.